A single sample gave rise to the 15 T cell receptor beta chains below, sequenced in a study of blood T cell repertoires in COVID-19. The table came from immunoSEQ multiplex PCR; TCRdb's copy has only in-frame clones and leaves some out. The sample has some 270,000 clones; around 81% are singletons. The sample taken for sequencing was peripheral blood. The receptors stem from a person between 70 and 80 years old with COVID-19, enrolled during active disease.

This clone was recorded only once. V gene TRBV27 combines with J gene TRBJ2-7, with TRBD2 matching over 11 bases. CDR1 is MNHEY, CDR2 SMNVEV, per germline (reference sequence). The CDR3 is 16 residues long. Trimming cost V 0 bases and J 3 bases; bases outside gene matches: 4. The CDR3 loop is CASSLSGTSGFYEQYF. The CDR3 region has the DNA TGTGCCAGCAGTTTATCTGGGACTAGCGGATTCTACGAGCAGTACTTC.

The rearrangement joins TRBV19 to TRBJ2-2; 7 bases line up with TRBD1. The ends lost 4 bases at V and 6 bases at J; junction bases unmatched: 17. CDR3 length equals 18 residues. Germline V CDR1 and CDR2: LNHDA, SQIVND (reference sequence). The CDR3 here is CASSNSLGLTGPAGELFF. CDR3 sequence (DNA): TGTGCCAGTAGTAATTCGCTGGGGCTGACAGGGCCAGCCGGGGAGCTGTTTTTT. Drawing the rest from reference TRBV19 and TRBJ2-2, the complete variable domain is DGGITQSPKYLFRKEGQNVTLSCEQNLNHDAMYWYRQDPGQGLRLIYYSQIVNDFQKGDIAEGYSVSREKKESFPLTVTSAQKNPTAFYLCASSNSLGLTGPAGELFFGEGSRLTVL.

The V call is TRBV11-3, the J call TRBJ2-2; 9 nucleotides match TRBD1. V lost 3 bases to trimming and J lost 6 bases; unmatched junction nucleotides: 5. The CDR3 spans 15 residues. Looked up from germline, CDR1 is SGHNT and CDR2 is YENEEA. The CDR3: CASSFNRGLAGELFF. The DNA for the CDR3 is TGTGCCAGCAGCTTCAACAGGGGGCTGGCCGGGGAGCTGTTTTTT.

J is TRBJ2-1 and V is TRBV6-5, with 7 nucleotides matching TRBD2. The ends lost 0 bases at V and 3 bases at J; junction bases unmatched: 2. Germline CDR1 and CDR2: MNHEY and SVGAGI. There are 15 residues in the CDR3. CDR3 in amino acids: CASSYSKRGYNEQFF. Here the CDR3 DNA reads TGTGCCAGCAGTTACTCGAAGCGGGGCTACAATGAGCAGTTCTTC.

The V gene is TRBV24-1, the J gene TRBJ2-6, with TRBD1 as a possible D gene (6 bases). CDR3 length: 15 amino acids. V lost 3 bases to trimming and J lost 4 bases, with 9 bases between them. The germline CDR1 and CDR2 sequences are KGHDR and SFDVKD. The CDR3 sequence: CATSDRQAGANVLTF. CDR3 nucleotide sequence: TGTGCCACCAGTGATCGACAGGCAGGGGCCAACGTCCTGACTTTC.

The chain employs TRBV3-1 (or the pseudogene TRBV3-2) and TRBJ1-1; the match to TRBD1 covers 7 bases. Germline V gene data show CDR1 as LGHDT and CDR2 as YNNKEL (reference sequence). J gave up 5 bases and V 4 bases, and 7 bases lay outside the gene matches. This CDR3 spans 14 amino acids. The CDR3 spells CASSRQGVGTEAFF. In DNA form, the CDR3 reads TGTGCCAGCAGCCGACAGGGAGTGGGAACTGAAGCTTTCTTT.

The V and J genes are TRBV6-5 and TRBJ2-3; D gene ambiguous. Trimming removed 6 bases from V and 1 base from J, with 11 bases in between. CDR3 length: 14 residues. CDR1 MNHEY and CDR2 SVGAGI come from the germline V gene. The CDR3 nucleotides read TGTGCCAGCAGCCCCAATTCCCGCACAGATACGCAGTATTTT. As protein: CASSPNSRTDTQYF.

The chain has TRBV28 and TRBJ2-2; weak D call: TRBD2 (5 bases). V was shortened by 1 base and J by 3 bases, with 9 bases between the two germline ends. The length of the CDR3 is 15 residues. Per the germline V gene, CDR1 is MDHEN and CDR2 is SYDVKM. CDR3 nucleotide sequence: TGTGCCAGCAGTTTATTATTGGGAGACACCGGGGAGCTGTTTTTT. Its translation: CASSLLLGDTGELFF. Supplemented by reference TRBV28 and TRBJ2-2, the full variable domain reads DVKVTQSSRYLVKRTGEKVFLECVQDMDHENMFWYRQDPGLGLRLIYFSYDVKMKEKGDIPEGYSVSREKKERFSLILESASTNQTSMYLCASSLLLGDTGELFFGEGSRLTVL.

The rearrangement joins TRBV28 to TRBJ2-3, with a weak D call TRBD2 (6 bases). From germline, CDR1 is MDHEN and CDR2 SYDVKM. The CDR3 spans 14 residues. Trimming took off 2 bases at V and 11 bases at J, with 17 bases between the two ends. The CDR3 bases are TGTGCCAGCAGTTTACGGGGGACTTCTTCAGGGCAGTATTTT. It translates to CASSLRGTSSGQYF.

The genes are TRBV12-5 and TRBJ1-1, with a possible D match to TRBD1 (6 bases). CDR3 length equals 14 residues. The V end was cut by 11 bases, the J end by 2 bases, with 18 bases between. Germline V gene lookup returns CDR1 LGHNT and CDR2 FRNRAP. Here the CDR3 reads CAGGSDSRNTEAFF. The CDR3 DNA sequence: TGTGCTGGCGGCTCGGACAGTCGTAACACTGAAGCTTTCTTT.

The chain has TRBV9 and TRBJ2-1; D ambiguous. This CDR3 is built from 14 residues. V gave up 3 bases and J gave up 5 bases, with 12 bases separating them. The germline V gene has CDR1 SGDLS and CDR2 YYNGEE. CDR3 sequence reads: CASSGAPENNEQFF. The CDR3 DNA sequence: TGTGCCAGCAGCGGAGCCCCCGAGAACAATGAGCAGTTCTTC.

V gene TRBV3-1 (or the pseudogene TRBV3-2) combines with J gene TRBJ2-5, with D possibly matching TRBD2 (5 bases). Germline V gene sequence: CDR1 LGHDT, CDR2 YNNKEL (reference sequence). The V end was cut by 3 bases, the J end by 5 bases, with 19 bases between. This CDR3 contains 16 residues. CDR3 sequence reads: CASSHAGADPGETQYF. The CDR3 region has the DNA TGTGCCAGCAGCCATGCGGGCGCCGATCCCGGGGAGACCCAGTACTTC.

The rearrangement links TRBV7-3 to TRBJ1-1, with 7 bases fitting TRBD1. The CDR3 is 14 residues long. V lost 5 bases, J lost 2 bases, and 5 bases stayed unmatched. In germline, CDR1 is SGHTA, CDR2 FQGTGA. The DNA for the CDR3 is TGTGCCAGCAGCATACGACAGGGAAACACTGAAGCTTTCTTT. Translation: CASSIRQGNTEAFF. The full variable domain, rest sourced from reference TRBV7-3 and TRBJ1-1, is GAGVSQTPSNKVTEKGKYVELRCDPISGHTALYWYRQSLGQGPEFLIYFQGTGAADDSGLPNDRFFAVRPEGSVSTLKIQRTERGDSAVYLCASSIRQGNTEAFFGQGTRLTVV.

This clone came up once. The chain couples TRBV2 to TRBJ1-4; D ambiguous. This CDR3 has 15 residues. Germline V CDR1 and CDR2: SNHLY, FYNNEI. Trimming cost V 4 bases and J 6 bases, with 15 bases left between them. The CDR3 bases are TGTGCCAGCAGTGTGAGGCAGATGATCTATGAAAAACTGTTTTTT. Protein product: CASSVRQMIYEKLFF.

This clone was recorded a few times. The gene calls are TRBV20-1 and TRBJ2-2; D is possibly TRBD1 or TRBD2 (6 bases each). CDR3 size: 14 residues. The germline gives CDR1 DFQATT, CDR2 SNEGSKA (reference sequence). Trimming took 6 bases from V and 4 from J, leaving 15 bases between them. CDR3 sequence reads: CSASGGQGTGELFF. The CDR3 DNA is TGCAGTGCGAGTGGGGGGCAGGGCACCGGGGAGCTGTTTTTT.